This T cell receptor beta chain stems from a study of blood T cells in healthy people across ages (dated by TCRdb to the mid-2010s). Context from the whole study: In model experiments, template switching captured roughly one uniquely barcoded TCR beta cDNA molecule for every two T cells. For two donors (one aged 18 to 30 and one aged 80 or older), the study analyzed two additional independent replicas of 1 million unique cDNA reads from the same blood draw. To avoid experimental bias, donors of different ages were randomly spread across the sequencing lanes. Donors were grouped into four age groups: young (average roughly 17 years), middle-aged (39), aged (around 66) and long-lived (roughly 80). Using deep sequencing normalized with unique cDNA molecular identifiers, the study measured how TCR beta repertoire diversity changes with age. Overall study outcomes, separate from this receptor: Estimates of total diversity based on one million sequenced T cells were regarded as lower bounds and as underestimates. A strong correlation was found between observed TCR beta diversity and the percentage of naive T cells measured by flow cytometry. Donor CMV infection status was unknown, potentially confounding age-related changes in expanded clonotypes. The long-lived group showed more naive CD4+ T cells, fewer expanded clones and increased TCR diversity than the aged group, suggesting age selection. Because profiling used bulk unsorted PBMCs, naive and antigen-experienced compartments could not be compared conclusively. Observed TCR beta diversity per million T cells fell roughly linearly with age, and a significant reduction was already apparent by age roughly 40.

Library preparation was by 5' RACE. The instrument was an Illumina HiSeq 2500. A second PCR of 7 to 11 cycles was performed with a sample-barcoded 5' primer and a J-beta primer mix. A unique molecular identifier was introduced onto each TCR beta cDNA molecule by a template-switch 5' adaptor carrying 12 random nucleotides. Each sample yielded at least 2.5 million CDR3-containing paired-end reads. The Mint cDNA synthesis kit, primed by a TRBC-specific oligonucleotide, was used to synthesize first-strand cDNA from all RNA. Following uracil-DNA glycosylase treatment, all cDNA underwent a first 18-cycle PCR with the universal primers M1SS and BC2_uni_R. As for the original processing: For normalization, 1 million high-quality reads were randomly selected from each sample, with every read carrying a distinct molecular identifier. Instead of being binned into consensus sequences, reads with shared molecular identifiers were discarded. CDR3 identification, clonotype clustering and error correction used MiTCR with a Q25 quality threshold and the strictest error-elimination algorithm. Lower-bound total TCR beta diversity was estimated with a nonparametric unseen species model using Euler transformation. Clones were called with MiXCR by TCRdb after fastp trimmed the public reads at Q25, and only in-frame beta chains were retained. All rows with the same CDR3 protein become a single entry with the most common DNA and genes. The V and J calls here are based on TCRdb, not the publication. The sample table contains roughly 800,000 distinct CDR3 sequences; only one count was recorded for around half of them. About 42% of the sample rests with the top ten.

This clonotype was seen more than once but under ten times. Its recognized antigen is unknown. Germline is not matched at one junction end, which may reflect a read error. The donors were 40 or so Caucasian individuals from Russia, aged roughly 6 to 100 years, who were systemically healthy. Approximately 10 milliliters of peripheral blood were collected from each donor into EDTA-treated Vacutainer tubes. PBMCs were isolated by Ficoll-Paque density-gradient centrifugation, with at least 7 million obtained per sample. Total RNA, at least 5 micrograms per sample, was extracted from PBMCs with Trizol reagent. Naive CD45RAhigh/CD27high T cell percentages were measured by flow cytometry on a PBMC aliquot from every donor. From the germline V gene, CDR1 is SGHRS and CDR2 is YFSETQ. From the cysteine through the phenylalanine, the CDR3 covers 15 amino acids. Only the CDR3 part of the read is kept: 45 bases, read in frame from the first base.

The sequence came from a man older than 75 in good health. Sequenced material: blood. Here the chain combines TRBV5-1 and TRBJ2-5; the junction holds 9 bases that match TRBD2. The CDR3 sequence is CASSLSAGGDGTQYF. The nucleotide sequence is TGTGCCAGCAGCTTGTCCGCGGGAGGGGATGGGACCCAGTACTTC.